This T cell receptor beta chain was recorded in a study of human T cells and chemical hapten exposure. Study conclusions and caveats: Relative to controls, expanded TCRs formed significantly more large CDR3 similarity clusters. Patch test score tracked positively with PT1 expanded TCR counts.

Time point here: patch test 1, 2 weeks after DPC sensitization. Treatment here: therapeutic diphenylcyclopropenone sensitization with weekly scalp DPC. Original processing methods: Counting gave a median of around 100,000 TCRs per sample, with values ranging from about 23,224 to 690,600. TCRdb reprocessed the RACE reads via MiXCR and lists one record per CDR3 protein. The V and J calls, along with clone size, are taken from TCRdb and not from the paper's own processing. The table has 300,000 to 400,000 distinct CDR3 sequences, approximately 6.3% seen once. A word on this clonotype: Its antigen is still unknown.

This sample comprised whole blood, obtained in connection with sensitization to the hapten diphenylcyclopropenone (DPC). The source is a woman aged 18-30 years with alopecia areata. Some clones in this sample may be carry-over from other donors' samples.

The CDR3 nucleotides are TGTGCCAGCAGCTTAGAACCCGGCGGGTCCACTGAAGCTTTCTTT. It specifies CASSLEPGGSTEAFF. V gene TRBV7-8 combines with J gene TRBJ1-1; D gene uncertain. The CDR3 spans 15 residues. The germline V gene encodes CDR1 SGHVS and CDR2 FQNEAQ. V lost 1 base and J 4 bases, leaving 13 bases between the germline ends.